The clone carrying this T cell receptor beta chain was recorded a few times. The data originate from a study of blood T cells in healthy people across ages. Germline lookup yields CDR1 SQVTM and CDR2 ANQGSEA. Trimming stripped 4 bases from V and 9 bases from J, with 12 bases between. This CDR3 region has 11 residues. A sample-barcoded 5' primer and a J-beta primer mix were used in a second PCR of roughly 7 to 11 cycles. TCRdb reanalysed the 5' RACE reads using MiXCR and keeps one entry per CDR3 protein. The sample lists some 800,000 distinct CDR3 sequences, under 45% occurring once. The V gene is TRBV29-1, the J gene TRBJ2-5; D is perhaps TRBD2 (5 bases). Sample: blood. The clonotype originates from a man in his 60s in good health. The CDR3: CSVGGMEAQYF. The CDR3 nucleotides are TGCAGCGTTGGAGGTATGGAGGCCCAGTACTTC.